This TCR beta chain is from a study of somatic mutations in cytotoxic T cells in rheumatoid arthritis. The ends lost 5 bases at V and 4 bases at J; junction bases unmatched: 7. Looked up from germline, CDR1 is SGHTA and CDR2 is FQGNSA. The CDR3 has 15 amino acids. Sequencing was performed with immunoSEQ multiplex PCR; in TCRdb, only in-frame clones are kept and a portion is missing. The data show some 10,000 clones, over 75% seen once. The chain employs TRBV7-2 and TRBJ2-7, with 11 nucleotides matching TRBD2. The sequencing input was CD4+ T cells sorted from blood. The sequence came from a young woman with rheumatoid arthritis. In nucleotides, the CDR3 is TGTGCCAGCAGCCGAACCGGGACTAGCGGTTACGAGCAGTACTTC. Its translation is CASSRTGTSGYEQYF.